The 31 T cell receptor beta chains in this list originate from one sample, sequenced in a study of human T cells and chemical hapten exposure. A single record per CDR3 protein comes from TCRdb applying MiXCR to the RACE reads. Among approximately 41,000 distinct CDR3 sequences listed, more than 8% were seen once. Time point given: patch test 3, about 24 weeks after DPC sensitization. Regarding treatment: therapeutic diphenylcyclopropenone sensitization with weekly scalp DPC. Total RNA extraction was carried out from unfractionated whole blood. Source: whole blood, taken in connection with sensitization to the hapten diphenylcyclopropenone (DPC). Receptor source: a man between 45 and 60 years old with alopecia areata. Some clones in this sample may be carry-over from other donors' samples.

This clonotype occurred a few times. The CDR3 DNA reads TGTGCCAGCAGTGAGAGGGGGCAGAGCTATGGCTACACCTTC. This translates into CASSERGQSYGYTF. The chain carries TRBV2 and TRBJ1-2, with 7 nucleotides matching TRBD1. Germline V lookup: CDR1 SNHLY, CDR2 FYNNEI. The junction had 5 bases not matched to a gene; V was cut back by 3 bases and J by 4 bases. CDR3 length: 14 residues.

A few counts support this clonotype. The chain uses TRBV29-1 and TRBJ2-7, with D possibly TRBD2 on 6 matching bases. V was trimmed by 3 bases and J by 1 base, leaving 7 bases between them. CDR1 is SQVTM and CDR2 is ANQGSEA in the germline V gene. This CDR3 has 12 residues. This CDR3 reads CSVDGGSYEQYF. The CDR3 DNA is TGCAGCGTTGACGGAGGGTCCTACGAGCAGTACTTC.

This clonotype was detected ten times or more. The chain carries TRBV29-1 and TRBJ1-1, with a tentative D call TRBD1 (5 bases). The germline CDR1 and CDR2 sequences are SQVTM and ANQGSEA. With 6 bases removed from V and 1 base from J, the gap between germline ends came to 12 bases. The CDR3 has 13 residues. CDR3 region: CSVARQQNTEAFF. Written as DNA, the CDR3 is TGCAGCGTGGCTCGACAGCAGAACACTGAAGCTTTCTTT.

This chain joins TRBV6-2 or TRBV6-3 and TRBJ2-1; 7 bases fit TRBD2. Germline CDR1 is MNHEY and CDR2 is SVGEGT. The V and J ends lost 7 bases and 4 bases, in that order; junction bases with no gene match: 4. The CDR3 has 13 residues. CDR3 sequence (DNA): TGTGCCAGCACACGCGGGAGTTACAATGAGCAGTTCTTC. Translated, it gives CASTRGSYNEQFF.

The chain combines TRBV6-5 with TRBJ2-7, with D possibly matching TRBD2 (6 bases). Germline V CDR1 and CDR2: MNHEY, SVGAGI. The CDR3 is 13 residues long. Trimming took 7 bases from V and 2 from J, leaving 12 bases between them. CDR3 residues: CASKEGTTYEQYF. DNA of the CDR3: TGTGCCAGCAAGGAGGGAACCACCTACGAGCAGTACTTC.

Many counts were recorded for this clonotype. CDR3: CASSLVAAVYNEQFF. In DNA, the CDR3 is TGTGCCAGCAGCTTAGTAGCGGCCGTCTACAATGAGCAGTTCTTC. V usage is TRBV7-8 and J usage is TRBJ2-1; D might be TRBD2 (6 bases). From germline, CDR1 is SGHVS and CDR2 FQNEAQ. This CDR3 region has 15 residues. Deletions cut 1 base from V and 3 bases from J, with 10 bases between.

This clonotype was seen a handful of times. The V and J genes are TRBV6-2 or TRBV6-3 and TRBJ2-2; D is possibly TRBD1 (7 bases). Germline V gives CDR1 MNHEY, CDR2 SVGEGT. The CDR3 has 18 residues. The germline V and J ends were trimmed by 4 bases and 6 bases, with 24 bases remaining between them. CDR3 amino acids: CASSSPRRGREVSGELFF. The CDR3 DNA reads TGTGCCAGCAGTTCCCCCCGGAGGGGGCGGGAAGTATCCGGGGAGCTGTTTTTT.

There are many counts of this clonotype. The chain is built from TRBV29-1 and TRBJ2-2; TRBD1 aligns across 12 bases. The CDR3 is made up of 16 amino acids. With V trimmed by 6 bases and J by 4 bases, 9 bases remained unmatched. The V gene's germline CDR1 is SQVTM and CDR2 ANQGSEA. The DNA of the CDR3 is TGCAGCGTCGAACCCCGGGACAGGGGGCTCACCGGGGAGCTGTTTTTT. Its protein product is CSVEPRDRGLTGELFF.

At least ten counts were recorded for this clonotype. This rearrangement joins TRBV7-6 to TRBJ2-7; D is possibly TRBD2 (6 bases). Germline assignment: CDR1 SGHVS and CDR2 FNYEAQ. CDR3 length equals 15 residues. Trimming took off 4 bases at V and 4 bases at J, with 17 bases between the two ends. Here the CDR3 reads CASSSGLNGRYEQYF. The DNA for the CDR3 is TGTGCCAGCAGCTCGGGACTCAACGGGAGATACGAGCAGTACTTC.

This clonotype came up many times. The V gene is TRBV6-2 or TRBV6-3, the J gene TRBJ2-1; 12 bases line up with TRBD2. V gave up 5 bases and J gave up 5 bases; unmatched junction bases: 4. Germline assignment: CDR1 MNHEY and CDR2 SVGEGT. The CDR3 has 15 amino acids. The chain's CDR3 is CASSGGLAGHNEQFF. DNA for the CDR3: TGTGCCAGCAGTGGGGGACTAGCGGGCCACAATGAGCAGTTCTTC.

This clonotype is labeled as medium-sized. The CDR3 is CSARGLYADTEAFF. CDR3 DNA sequence: TGCAGTGCTAGGGGGTTGTACGCGGACACTGAAGCTTTCTTT. The gene calls are TRBV20-1 and TRBJ1-1; D uncertain. The germline V and J ends were trimmed by 3 bases and 3 bases, with 14 bases remaining between them. Germline V CDR1 and CDR2: DFQATT, SNEGSKA (reference sequence). The length of the CDR3 is 14 residues.

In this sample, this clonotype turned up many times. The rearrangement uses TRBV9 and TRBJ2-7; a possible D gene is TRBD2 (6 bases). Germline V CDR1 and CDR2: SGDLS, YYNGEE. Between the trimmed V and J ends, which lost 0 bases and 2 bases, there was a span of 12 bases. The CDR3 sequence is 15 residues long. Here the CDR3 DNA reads TGTGCCAGCAGCGTAGGATTAGCGGAAACCTACGAGCAGTACTTC. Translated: CASSVGLAETYEQYF.

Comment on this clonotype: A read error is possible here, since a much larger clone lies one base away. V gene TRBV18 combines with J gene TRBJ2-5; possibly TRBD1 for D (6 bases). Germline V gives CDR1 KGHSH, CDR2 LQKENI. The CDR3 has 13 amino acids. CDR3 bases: TGTGTCAGCTCAGGGGACAACCAAGAGACCCAGTACTTC. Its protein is CVSSGDNQETQYF. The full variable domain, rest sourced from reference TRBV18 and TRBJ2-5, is NAGVMQNPRHLVRRRGQEARLRCSPMKGHSHVYWYRQLPEEGLKFMVYLQKENIIDESGMPKERFSAEFPKEGPSILRIQQVVRGDSAAYFCVSSGDNQETQYFGPGTRLLVL.

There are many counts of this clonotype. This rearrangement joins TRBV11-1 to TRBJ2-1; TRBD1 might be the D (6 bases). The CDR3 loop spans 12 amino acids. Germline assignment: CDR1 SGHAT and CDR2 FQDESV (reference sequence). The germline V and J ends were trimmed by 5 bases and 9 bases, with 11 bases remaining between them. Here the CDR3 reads CASSPTGLEQFF. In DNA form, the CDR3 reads TGTGCCAGCAGCCCCACAGGGCTTGAGCAGTTCTTC.

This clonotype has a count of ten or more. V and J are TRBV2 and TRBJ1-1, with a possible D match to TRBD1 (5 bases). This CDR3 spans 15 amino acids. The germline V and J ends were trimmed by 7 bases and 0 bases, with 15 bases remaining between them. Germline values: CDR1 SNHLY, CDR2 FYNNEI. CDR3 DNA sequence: TGTGCCAGCACGAGAATCGGGGCCCTGAACACTGAAGCTTTCTTT. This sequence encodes CASTRIGALNTEAFF.

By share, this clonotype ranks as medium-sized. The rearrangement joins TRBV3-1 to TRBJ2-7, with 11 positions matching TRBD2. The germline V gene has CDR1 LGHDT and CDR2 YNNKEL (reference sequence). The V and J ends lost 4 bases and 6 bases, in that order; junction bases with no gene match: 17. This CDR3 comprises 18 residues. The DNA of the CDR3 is TGTGCCAGCAGCCTGGCCTCGATTGGTAGCGGGAGGGCTGGCGAGCAGTACTTC. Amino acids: CASSLASIGSGRAGEQYF.

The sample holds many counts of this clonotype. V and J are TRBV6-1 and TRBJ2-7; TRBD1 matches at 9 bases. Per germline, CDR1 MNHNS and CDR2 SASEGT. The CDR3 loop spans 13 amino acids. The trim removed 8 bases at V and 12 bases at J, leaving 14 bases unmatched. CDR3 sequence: CASRRDRVFKPYF. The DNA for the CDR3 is TGTGCCAGCCGCCGGGACAGGGTTTTTAAGCCGTACTTC.

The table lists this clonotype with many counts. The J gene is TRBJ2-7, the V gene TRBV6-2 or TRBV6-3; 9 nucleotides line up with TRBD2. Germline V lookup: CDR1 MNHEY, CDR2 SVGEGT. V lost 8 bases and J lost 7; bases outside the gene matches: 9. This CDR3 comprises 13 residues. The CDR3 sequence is CASGREGRREQYF. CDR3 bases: TGTGCCAGCGGGCGGGAGGGCCGGAGAGAGCAGTACTTC.

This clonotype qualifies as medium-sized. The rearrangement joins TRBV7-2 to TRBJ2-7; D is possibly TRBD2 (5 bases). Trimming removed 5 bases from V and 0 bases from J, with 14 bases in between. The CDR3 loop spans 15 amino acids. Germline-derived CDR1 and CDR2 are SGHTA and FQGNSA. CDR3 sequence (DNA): TGTGCCAGCAGCCTAGGACTCATTTCCTCCTACGAGCAGTACTTC. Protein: CASSLGLISSYEQYF.

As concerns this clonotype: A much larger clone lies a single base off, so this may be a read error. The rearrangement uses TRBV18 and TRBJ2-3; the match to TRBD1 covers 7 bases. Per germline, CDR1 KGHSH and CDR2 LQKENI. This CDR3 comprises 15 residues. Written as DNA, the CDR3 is TGTGCCATCTCACCACCTTCGACAGGGCCAGATACGCAGTATTTT. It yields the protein CAISPPSTGPDTQYF.

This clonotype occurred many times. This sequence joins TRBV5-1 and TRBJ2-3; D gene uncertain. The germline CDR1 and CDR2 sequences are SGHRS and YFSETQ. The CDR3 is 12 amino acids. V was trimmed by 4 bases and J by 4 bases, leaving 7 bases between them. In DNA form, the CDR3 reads TGCGCCAGCAGCCACGGCGCAGATACGCAGTATTTT. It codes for CASSHGADTQYF.

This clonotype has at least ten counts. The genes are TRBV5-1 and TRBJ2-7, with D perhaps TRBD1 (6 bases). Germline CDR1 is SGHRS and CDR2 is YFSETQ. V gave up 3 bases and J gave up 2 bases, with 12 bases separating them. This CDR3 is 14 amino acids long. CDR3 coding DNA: TGCGCCAGCAGCTCCGGACAGAGGGCCTACGAGCAGTACTTC. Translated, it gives CASSSGQRAYEQYF.

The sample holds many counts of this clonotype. CDR3 sequence reads: CASSQVAGVPADEQFF. Here the CDR3 DNA reads TGTGCCAGCAGCCAAGTGGCGGGAGTCCCTGCGGATGAGCAGTTCTTC. The chain links TRBV14 to TRBJ2-1; 7 bases line up with TRBD2. V was pared by 1 base and J by 8 bases, with 11 bases of the junction left unmatched. Germline V gene sequence: CDR1 SGHDN, CDR2 FVKESK. The CDR3 covers 16 residues.

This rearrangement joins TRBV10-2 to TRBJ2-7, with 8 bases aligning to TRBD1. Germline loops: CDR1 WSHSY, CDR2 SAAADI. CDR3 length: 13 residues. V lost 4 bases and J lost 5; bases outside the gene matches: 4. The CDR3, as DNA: TGCGCCAGCAGTGTTCAGGGGGCCGACGAGCAGTACTTC. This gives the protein CASSVQGADEQYF.

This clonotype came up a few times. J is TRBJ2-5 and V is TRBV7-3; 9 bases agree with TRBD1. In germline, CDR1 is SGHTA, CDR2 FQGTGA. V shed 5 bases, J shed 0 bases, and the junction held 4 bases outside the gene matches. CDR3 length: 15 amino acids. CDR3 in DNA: TGTGCCAGCAGCCATGGGGACAGGGACCAAGAGACCCAGTACTTC. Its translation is CASSHGDRDQETQYF.

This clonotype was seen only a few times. The CDR3 DNA follows: TGTGCCAGCAGCTTATTCAGACCGAGCGGGAGTAATGAGCAGTTCTTC. Translating gives CASSLFRPSGSNEQFF. The chain couples TRBV7-2 to TRBJ2-1; TRBD2 matches 8 bases. Looked up from germline, CDR1 is SGHTA and CDR2 is FQGNSA. The CDR3 has 16 amino acids. With 2 bases clipped from V and 7 bases from J, the junction kept 10 bases outside the gene matches.

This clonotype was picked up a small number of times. Here the CDR3 reads CASSLGQGDEQYF. The CDR3 DNA is TGTGCCAGCAGCCTGGGACAGGGAGACGAGCAGTACTTC. The chain combines TRBV7-2 with TRBJ2-7; 9 positions match TRBD1. The CDR3 runs 13 residues. The ends lost 5 bases at V and 5 bases at J; junction bases unmatched: 4. Germline V gene lookup returns CDR1 SGHTA and CDR2 FQGNSA.

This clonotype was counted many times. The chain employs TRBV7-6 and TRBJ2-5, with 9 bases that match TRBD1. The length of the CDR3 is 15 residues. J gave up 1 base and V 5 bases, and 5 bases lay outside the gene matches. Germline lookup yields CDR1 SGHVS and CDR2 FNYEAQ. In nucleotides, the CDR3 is TGTGCCAGCAGCCTGGGGACAGGGATCCAAGAGACCCAGTACTTC. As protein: CASSLGTGIQETQYF. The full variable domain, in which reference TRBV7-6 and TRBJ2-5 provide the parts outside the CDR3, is GAGVSQSPRYKVTKRGQDVALRCDPISGHVSLYWYRQALGQGPEFLTYFNYEAQQDKSGLPNDRFSAERPEGSISTLTIQRTEQRDSAMYRCASSLGTGIQETQYFGPGTRLLVL.

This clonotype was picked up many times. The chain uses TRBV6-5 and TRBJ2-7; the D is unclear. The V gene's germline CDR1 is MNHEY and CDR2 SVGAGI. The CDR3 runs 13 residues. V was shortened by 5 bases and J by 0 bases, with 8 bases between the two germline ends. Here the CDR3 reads CASSNRYSYEQYF. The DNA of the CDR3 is TGTGCCAGCAGTAACCGATACTCCTACGAGCAGTACTTC.

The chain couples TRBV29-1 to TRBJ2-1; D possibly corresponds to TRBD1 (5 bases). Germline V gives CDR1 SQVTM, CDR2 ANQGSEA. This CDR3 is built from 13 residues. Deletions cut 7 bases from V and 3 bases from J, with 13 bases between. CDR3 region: CSARKGDYNEQFF. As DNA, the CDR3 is TGCAGCGCCCGCAAAGGGGACTACAATGAGCAGTTCTTC.

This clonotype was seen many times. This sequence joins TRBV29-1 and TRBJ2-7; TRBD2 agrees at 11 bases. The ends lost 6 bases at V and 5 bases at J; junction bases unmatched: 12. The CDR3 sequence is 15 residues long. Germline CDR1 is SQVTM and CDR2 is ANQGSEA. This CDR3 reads CSVGFRLAGSHEQYF. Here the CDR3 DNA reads TGCAGCGTAGGGTTCCGACTAGCGGGATCCCACGAGCAGTACTTC.